The 10 T cell receptor beta chains below all came from one sample that was sequenced in a study of blood T cell repertoires in COVID-19. Clones were sequenced by immunoSEQ multiplex PCR, and TCRdb holds only the in-frame ones, with some missing. The sample holds over 200,000 clones; about 90% are singletons and the top ten take around 1.3%. The sequenced sample consisted of PBMCs or T cells enriched from blood (not recorded which). Source of these receptors: a human donor in a cohort exposed to, infected with or recovered from COVID-19 (not recorded which). The donor label of this sample is uncertain.

The chain has TRBV27 and TRBJ1-2; D is unresolved. The germline V and J ends were trimmed by 6 bases and 4 bases, with 12 bases remaining between them. The CDR3 has 13 residues. The germline CDR1 and CDR2 sequences are MNHEY and SMNVEV (reference sequence). The CDR3 bases are TGTGCCAGCAGCTACGGGGATGGCTATGGCTACACCTTC. Protein: CASSYGDGYGYTF.

V and J are TRBV7-9 and TRBJ2-7; possible D gene TRBD1, 6 bases. The CDR3 extends over 14 amino acids. V was shortened by 4 bases and J by 0 bases, with 10 bases between the two germline ends. The germline V gene has CDR1 SEHNR and CDR2 FQNEAQ (reference sequence). In DNA, the CDR3 is TGTGCCAGCAGCTCACCGGGACACTCCTACGAGCAGTACTTC. The encoded protein is CASSSPGHSYEQYF.

V and J are TRBV30 and TRBJ1-3; D might be TRBD1 (5 bases). V lost 2 bases, J lost 0 bases, and 11 bases lay in between. The CDR3 is 15 amino acids. In germline, CDR1 is GTSNPN, CDR2 SVGIG (reference sequence). This CDR3 is CAWSRQILSGNTIYF. DNA for the CDR3: TGTGCCTGGAGTCGACAGATACTCTCTGGAAACACCATATATTTT.

This chain links TRBV7-9 with TRBJ1-2; a weak D match, TRBD1 (5 bases). The V end lost 2 bases, the J end lost 0 bases, and 10 bases lay between the germline ends. The CDR3 contains 15 residues. Germline CDR1 and CDR2: SEHNR and FQNEAQ (reference sequence). The CDR3 sequence: CASSLSDRPNYGYTF. The CDR3 DNA reads TGTGCCAGCAGCTTAAGTGACAGACCTAACTATGGCTACACCTTC.

Of note for this clone: Other DNA sequences within the sample encode an identical CDR3. The J gene is TRBJ1-1, the V gene TRBV5-1; D call uncertain. This CDR3 contains 14 residues. The germline CDR1 and CDR2 sequences are SGHRS and YFSETQ. V lost 0 bases, J lost 3 bases, and 9 bases lay in between. CDR3 region: CASSLGGGYTEAFF. The DNA of the CDR3 is TGCGCCAGCAGCTTGGGGGGAGGATACACTGAAGCTTTCTTT. The full variable domain, in which reference TRBV5-1 and TRBJ1-1 provide the parts outside the CDR3, is KAGVTQTPRYLIKTRGQQVTLSCSPISGHRSVSWYQQTPGQGLQFLFEYFSETQRNKGNFPGRFSGRQFSNSRSEMNVSTLELGDSALYLCASSLGGGYTEAFFGQGTRLTVV.

The chain joins TRBV30 to TRBJ2-7; D possibly corresponds to TRBD1 (6 bases). The V end lost 4 bases, the J end lost 4 bases, and 11 bases lay between the germline ends. CDR1 is GTSNPN, CDR2 SVGIG, per germline (reference sequence). The CDR3 is 12 amino acids. CDR3 bases: TGTGCCTGGAAGGACAGTGTTTACGAGCAGTACTTC. Protein: CAWKDSVYEQYF.

The J gene is TRBJ1-5, the V gene TRBV19; 9 positions match TRBD1. Per the germline V gene, CDR1 is LNHDA and CDR2 is SQIVND (reference sequence). The ends lost 7 bases at V and 7 bases at J; junction bases unmatched: 11. This CDR3 spans 15 amino acids. CDR3 sequence reads: CASTTGTGRVQPQHF. The CDR3 nucleotides are TGTGCCAGTACCACCGGGACAGGGAGGGTACAGCCCCAGCATTTT.

CDR3 sequence (DNA): TGTGCCAGCAGCCCCCAGGCAGCAACTAATGAAAAACTGTTTTTT. Amino acid sequence: CASSPQAATNEKLFF. V and J are TRBV3-1 (or the pseudogene TRBV3-2) and TRBJ1-4, with unresolved D. Germline V CDR1 and CDR2: LGHDT, YNNKEL (reference sequence). The V and J ends lost 4 bases and 0 bases respectively, with 9 bases between them. The length of the CDR3 is 15 residues.

The genes are TRBV7-9 and TRBJ1-6; 7 nucleotides match TRBD1. Trimming took 4 bases from V and 5 from J; bases not matched to a gene: 5. Germline V gene data show CDR1 as SEHNR and CDR2 as FQNEAQ (reference sequence). The CDR3 consists of 15 residues. This CDR3 reads CASSSGQANNSPLHF. CDR3 sequence (DNA): TGTGCCAGCAGCTCTGGACAGGCCAATAATTCACCCCTCCACTTT.

CDR3 in amino acids: CASSLGQGNVEWGEQFF. The CDR3 bases are TGCGCCAGCAGCCTCGGACAGGGGAATGTTGAATGGGGTGAGCAGTTCTTC. V usage is TRBV5-1 and J usage is TRBJ2-1; 9 positions match TRBD1. V dropped 4 bases and J dropped 9; count of bases not matched to a gene: 17. Germline V gene lookup returns CDR1 SGHRS and CDR2 YFSETQ. The CDR3 contains 17 residues.